This T cell receptor (beta chain) was identified during a study of shared clonotypes between healthy human individuals. Overall study context: A couple of women and a few men aged 18 to 49 served as donors. Study findings and constraints: An anticipated effect of sequencing depth on clonotype sharing among donors was recognized.

Terminally differentiated effector memory CD45RA+ cells were excluded from the naive CD8 cells, which were CD45RO-negative and positively selected for CCR7. In regard to this clone: Antigen: not known.

Clones were sequenced by immunoSEQ multiplex PCR, and TCRdb holds only the in-frame ones, with some missing. This table holds more than 500,000 clones, roughly 95% found once. The CDR3 totals 14 residues. CDR1 is MDHEN and CDR2 is SYDVKM in the germline V gene. The V gene lost 6 bases and the J gene lost 5 bases, with 17 bases spanning the gap. The V gene is TRBV28, the J gene TRBJ2-7; the D is unclear. Sequencing was performed on naive CD8+ T cells sorted from blood. This TCR came from a woman aged 30 to 39 in good health. The CDR3 spells CASSYTGSLDEQYF. The CDR3 DNA reads TGTGCCAGCAGCTATACCGGTTCCCTCGACGAGCAGTACTTC.